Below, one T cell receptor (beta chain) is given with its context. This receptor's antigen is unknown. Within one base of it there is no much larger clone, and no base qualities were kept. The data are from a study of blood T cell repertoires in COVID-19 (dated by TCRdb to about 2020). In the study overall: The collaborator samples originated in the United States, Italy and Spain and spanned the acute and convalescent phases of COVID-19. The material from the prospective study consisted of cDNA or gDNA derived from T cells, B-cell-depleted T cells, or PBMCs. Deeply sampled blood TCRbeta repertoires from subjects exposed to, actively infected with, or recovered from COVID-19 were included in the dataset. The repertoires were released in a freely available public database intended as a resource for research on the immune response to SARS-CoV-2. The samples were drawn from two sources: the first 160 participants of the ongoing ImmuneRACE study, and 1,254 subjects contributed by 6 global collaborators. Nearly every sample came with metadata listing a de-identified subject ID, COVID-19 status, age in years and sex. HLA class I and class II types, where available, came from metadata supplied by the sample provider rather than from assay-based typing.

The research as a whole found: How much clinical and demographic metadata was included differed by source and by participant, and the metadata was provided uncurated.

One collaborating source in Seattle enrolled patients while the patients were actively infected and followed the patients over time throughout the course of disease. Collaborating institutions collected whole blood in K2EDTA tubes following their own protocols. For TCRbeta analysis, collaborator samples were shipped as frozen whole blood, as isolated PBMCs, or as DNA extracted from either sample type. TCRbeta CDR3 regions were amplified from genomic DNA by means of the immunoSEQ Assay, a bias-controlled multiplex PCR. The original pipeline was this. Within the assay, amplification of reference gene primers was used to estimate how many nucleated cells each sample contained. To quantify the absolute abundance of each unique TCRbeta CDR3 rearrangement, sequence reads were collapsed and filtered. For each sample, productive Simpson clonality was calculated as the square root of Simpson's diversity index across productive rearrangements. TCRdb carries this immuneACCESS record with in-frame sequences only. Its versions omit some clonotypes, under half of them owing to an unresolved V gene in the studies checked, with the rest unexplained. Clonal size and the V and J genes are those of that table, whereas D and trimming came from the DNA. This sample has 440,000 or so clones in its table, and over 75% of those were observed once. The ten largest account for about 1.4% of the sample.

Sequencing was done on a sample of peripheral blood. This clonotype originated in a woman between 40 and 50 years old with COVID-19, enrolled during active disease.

The bases are TGTGCCAGCAGCGCTTGGGCCTTGGGCGGGAGAGGTGAAGCTTTCTTT. This codes for CASSAWALGGRGEAFF. The chain employs TRBV27 and TRBJ1-1, with no confident D gene call. Per the germline V gene (reference sequence), MNHEY is the CDR1 and SMNVEV is the CDR2. The CDR3 runs 16 amino acids, cysteine and phenylalanine included. Of the read, only the CDR3 DNA is kept; its 48 bases are in frame from base 1. A distance of 24 bases separates the germline ends of V and J, which lose 6 bases and 7 bases respectively.